What follows are 17 T cell receptor beta chains derived from one specimen sequenced in a study of T cell responses to AZD1222 COVID-19 vaccine. Some clones are missing from TCRdb's copy, which holds only in-frame ones; the method was immunoSEQ multiplex PCR. The profile shows tens of thousands of clones, 88% of them singletons. This specimen was peripheral blood, taken on day 0 of AZD1222 vaccination. The origin of the receptors is an adult in good health.

This clone has a handful of counts. This chain uses TRBV28 with TRBJ2-1; D gene uncertain. The ends were cut back, 6 bases at V and 2 bases at J, with 5 bases in the middle. CDR3 length: 12 residues. Germline lookup yields CDR1 MDHEN and CDR2 SYDVKM. The CDR3 loop is CASSWPYNEQFF. CDR3 coding DNA: TGTGCCAGCAGCTGGCCCTACAATGAGCAGTTCTTC.

The J gene is TRBJ2-7, the V gene TRBV28; maybe TRBD1 (6 bases). Germline V gene data show CDR1 as MDHEN and CDR2 as SYDVKM. The V end lost 6 bases, the J end lost 0 bases, and 15 bases lay between the germline ends. The CDR3 has 15 amino acids. The CDR3 spells CASRPTGNGSYEQYF. CDR3 in DNA: TGTGCCAGCAGGCCCACAGGGAACGGCTCCTACGAGCAGTACTTC.

This sequence joins TRBV4-3 and TRBJ2-5; tentatively, D is TRBD1 (5 bases). V lost 2 bases to trimming and J lost 1 base, with 11 bases between them. This CDR3 contains 15 residues. The germline CDR1 and CDR2 sequences are LGHNA and YSLEER. The DNA of the CDR3 is TGCGCCAGCAGCCAATCCTACAGGACCCAAGAGACCCAGTACTTC. Its translation is CASSQSYRTQETQYF.

This chain joins TRBV6-1 and TRBJ2-3; D uncertain. The CDR3 contains 17 residues. V shed 2 bases and J shed 0 bases, with 15 bases lying between them. Germline V gene sequence: CDR1 MNHNS, CDR2 SASEGT. CDR3 residues: CASSEYVGGKSTDTQYF. CDR3 DNA: TGTGCCAGCAGTGAATATGTAGGTGGAAAGAGCACAGATACGCAGTATTTT.

The chain uses TRBV13 and TRBJ1-2; TRBD1 matches at 9 bases. Germline CDR1 and CDR2: PRHDT and FYEKMQ (reference sequence). J was trimmed by 6 bases and V by 5 bases; bases with no gene match: 1. The CDR3 spans 12 residues. CDR3 bases: TGTGCCAGCAGCCGGACAGGGGATGGCTACACCTTC. This translates into CASSRTGDGYTF.

The rearrangement joins TRBV7-9 to TRBJ1-6, with D perhaps TRBD1 (6 bases). CDR3 length: 15 amino acids. Germline loops: CDR1 SEHNR, CDR2 FQNEAQ (reference sequence). The germline V and J ends were trimmed by 7 bases and 7 bases, with 17 bases remaining between them. The CDR3 loop is CASTPGANPNSPLHF. The CDR3 DNA is TGTGCCAGCACCCCGGGGGCCAATCCAAATTCACCCCTCCACTTT.

The V gene is TRBV2, the J gene TRBJ2-5; 8 bases match TRBD2. V dropped 3 bases and J dropped 5; count of bases not matched to a gene: 5. Germline CDR1 and CDR2: SNHLY and FYNNEI. The CDR3 contains 14 residues. CDR3: CASSDPGGLETQYF. In DNA, the CDR3 is TGTGCCAGCAGTGATCCGGGAGGGCTCGAGACCCAGTACTTC.

In its sample, this clone was seen once. The chain links TRBV7-9 to TRBJ2-7; D uncertain. Deletions cut 3 bases from V and 2 bases from J, with 11 bases between. In germline, CDR1 is SEHNR, CDR2 FQNEAQ (reference sequence). The CDR3 length is 14 residues. The CDR3 DNA reads as TGTGCCAGCAGCTTTGGCAGGTCAACCTACGAGCAGTACTTC. Protein: CASSFGRSTYEQYF.

The genes are TRBV6-4 and TRBJ2-1; TRBD2 agrees at 9 bases. This CDR3 region has 14 residues. The germline V gene encodes CDR1 MRHNA and CDR2 SNTAGT. With 6 bases clipped from V and 6 bases from J, the junction kept 6 bases outside the gene matches. The CDR3 region is CASSQTSGGNEQFF. CDR3 in DNA: TGTGCCAGCAGCCAGACTAGCGGAGGCAATGAGCAGTTCTTC.

Details on this clone: This sample includes further DNA sequences coding for the same CDR3. The chain employs TRBV18 and TRBJ2-7; D could derive from TRBD1 or TRBD2 (5 bases each). With 5 bases removed from V and 4 bases from J, the gap between germline ends came to 9 bases. The CDR3 consists of 12 residues. The germline CDR1 and CDR2 sequences are KGHSH and LQKENI. The CDR3 loop reads CASSSGPYEQYF. The CDR3, as DNA: TGTGCCAGCTCATCGGGACCATACGAGCAGTACTTC.

The V gene is TRBV27, the J gene TRBJ2-1, with 11 bases matching TRBD2. The CDR3 is made up of 15 amino acids. The germline V gene encodes CDR1 MNHEY and CDR2 SMNVEV (reference sequence). Trimming took 7 bases from V and 5 from J; bases not matched to a gene: 7. The CDR3 bases are TGTGCCAGCATCTCACTAGCGGGAGTGGACAATGAGCAGTTCTTC. Residues: CASISLAGVDNEQFF.

The J gene is TRBJ2-7, the V gene TRBV20-1, with a weak D call TRBD2 (5 bases). The CDR3 contains 11 residues. Between the trimmed V and J ends, which lost 4 bases and 6 bases, there was a span of 10 bases. Germline V lookup: CDR1 DFQATT, CDR2 SNEGSKA (reference sequence). The CDR3 protein is CSATRVGEQYF. CDR3 DNA: TGCAGTGCTACGAGGGTGGGCGAGCAGTACTTC.

The chain carries TRBV3-1 (or the pseudogene TRBV3-2) and TRBJ2-1; 10 bases fit TRBD2. This CDR3 has 14 residues. Germline-derived CDR1 and CDR2 are LGHDT and YNNKEL (reference sequence). With V trimmed by 4 bases and J by 10 bases, 7 bases remained unmatched. This CDR3 is CASSPSGSSGEQFF. The DNA of the CDR3 is TGTGCCAGCAGCCCTAGCGGGAGCAGCGGGGAGCAGTTCTTC.

V gene TRBV9 combines with J gene TRBJ2-2, with D possibly TRBD1 on 5 matching bases. Trimming stripped 0 bases from V and 6 bases from J, with 12 bases between. The CDR3 length is 15 residues. Germline V CDR1 and CDR2: SGDLS, YYNGEE. CDR3 residues: CASSVVGVVSGELFF. The CDR3 coding sequence is TGTGCCAGCAGCGTAGTAGGGGTGGTGTCCGGGGAGCTGTTTTTT.

The V gene is TRBV5-1, the J gene TRBJ2-1; D unclear. Germline assignment: CDR1 SGHRS and CDR2 YFSETQ. Trimming stripped 5 bases from V and 1 base from J, with 10 bases between. CDR3 size: 14 residues. The CDR3 loop reads CASRRVESYNEQFF. The CDR3 region has the DNA TGCGCCAGCAGAAGGGTTGAGTCCTACAATGAGCAGTTCTTC. Full variable domain (remainder filled in from reference TRBV5-1 and TRBJ2-1): KAGVTQTPRYLIKTRGQQVTLSCSPISGHRSVSWYQQTPGQGLQFLFEYFSETQRNKGNFPGRFSGRQFSNSRSEMNVSTLELGDSALYLCASRRVESYNEQFFGPGTRLTVL.

The V gene is TRBV5-4, the J gene TRBJ2-7, with D perhaps matching TRBD1 (6 bases). The V and J ends lost 4 bases and 0 bases respectively, with 20 bases between them. Germline V gene sequence: CDR1 SGHNT, CDR2 YYREEE (reference sequence). The CDR3 spans 17 residues. The CDR3 here is CASSPRWGPKSSYEQYF. The CDR3, as DNA: TGTGCCAGCAGCCCCCGGTGGGGGCCGAAGAGCTCCTACGAGCAGTACTTC.

The chain uses TRBV7-2 and TRBJ1-1; TRBD1 matches 7 bases. There are 15 residues in the CDR3. CDR1 and CDR2 (germline): SGHTA, FQGNSA. Unmatched junction bases numbered 5, after V lost 1 base and J lost 3 bases. CDR3 region: CASSLGAGGYTEAFF. The CDR3, as DNA: TGTGCCAGCAGCTTAGGTGCAGGGGGGTACACTGAAGCTTTCTTT.